The 24 T cell receptor beta chains reported below all come from one sample, sequenced in a study of cytomegalovirus exposure and HLA in healthy donors. The PCR employed 60 Vbeta primers together with 13 Jbeta primers. This table comes from immunoSEQ multiplex PCR, and its TCRdb copy is limited to in-frame clones, with some not included. The data contain over 150,000 clones, about 71% of them seen just once; the ten biggest clones take up 2.8%. Material for sequencing was PBMCs. Source of these receptors: a woman aged 30 to 39 in good health and CMV-seronegative.

Only a few counts were recorded for this clone. The gene calls are TRBV5-6 and TRBJ2-5; D perhaps matches TRBD1 (6 bases). The germline V and J ends were trimmed by 4 bases and 5 bases, with 18 bases remaining between them. The germline gives CDR1 SGHDT, CDR2 YYEEEE. There are 15 residues in the CDR3. The CDR3 coding sequence is TGTGCCAGCAGCCCCCCGGACAGCCGTGAGGAGACCCAGTACTTC. This sequence encodes CASSPPDSREETQYF.

The chain links TRBV28 to TRBJ2-1, with 11 bases identical to TRBD2. The CDR3 runs to 18 residues. J gave up 1 base and V 3 bases, and 8 bases lay outside the gene matches. Germline V gene sequence: CDR1 MDHEN, CDR2 SYDVKM. The CDR3, as DNA: TGTGCCAGCAGTTTCGGCCGGGGACTAGCGGATTCCTACAATGAGCAGTTCTTC. Protein sequence: CASSFGRGLADSYNEQFF.

The V call is TRBV7-2, the J call TRBJ1-4, with 9 bases lining up with TRBD1. The CDR3 loop spans 14 amino acids. The V gene's germline CDR1 is SGHTA and CDR2 FQGNSA. V dropped 5 bases and J dropped 8; count of bases not matched to a gene: 6. Written as DNA, the CDR3 is TGTGCCAGCAGCAAACAGGGGGCCGGGGAAAAACTGTTTTTT. It translates to CASSKQGAGEKLFF.

In regard to this clone: The junction departs from germline at one end; a sequencing error may be responsible. This chain links TRBV5-1 with TRBJ1-6, with TRBD1 matching over 10 bases. This CDR3 is built from 15 residues. CDR1 is SGHRS and CDR2 is YFSETQ in the germline V gene. CDR3 protein: CASSSGTGVGSPPHF. Written as DNA, the CDR3 is TGCGCCAGCAGCTCCGGGACAGGGGTGGGTTCACCCCCCCACTTT.

The J gene is TRBJ1-2, the V gene TRBV14, with 10 bases identical to TRBD1. Germline assignment: CDR1 SGHDN and CDR2 FVKESK. This CDR3 contains 18 residues. J lost 2 bases, V lost 0 bases, and 9 bases had no gene match. CDR3 nucleotide sequence: TGTGCCAGCAGCCAAGATGTACGGGACAGGGGTTCCAACTATGGCTACACCTTC. The encoded protein is CASSQDVRDRGSNYGYTF.

The CDR3 bases are TGTGCCACCCGTGACGGGACAGTTAGCACAGATACGCAGTATTTT. Translated, it gives CATRDGTVSTDTQYF. The rearrangement links TRBV7-2 to TRBJ2-3, with TRBD1 matching 7 bases. The length of the CDR3 is 15 residues. With V trimmed by 10 bases and J by 0 bases, 10 bases remained unmatched. Germline-derived CDR1 and CDR2 are SGHTA and FQGNSA.

The gene calls are TRBV5-6 and TRBJ1-5, with D perhaps TRBD1 (6 bases). V dropped 4 bases and J dropped 2 bases, with 19 bases sitting between them. From germline, CDR1 is SGHDT and CDR2 YYEEEE. The CDR3 has 17 residues. The chain's CDR3 is CASSPWGGGWGNQPQHF. The CDR3 DNA sequence: TGTGCCAGCAGCCCGTGGGGCGGGGGCTGGGGCAATCAGCCCCAGCATTTT. Together with reference TRBV5-6 and TRBJ1-5, the CDR3 gives the full variable domain: DAGVTQSPTHLIKTRGQQVTLRCSPKSGHDTVSWYQQALGQGPQFIFQYYEEEERQRGNFPDRFSGHQFPNYSSELNVNALLLGDSALYLCASSPWGGGWGNQPQHFGDGTRLSIL.

CDR3 in amino acids: CAISTGGPHNVLTF. The CDR3 nucleotides read TGTGCCATCTCGACAGGTGGGCCCCACAACGTCCTGACTTTC. The chain links TRBV10-3 to TRBJ2-6, with D perhaps TRBD1 (6 bases). This CDR3 has 14 amino acids. V gave up 8 bases and J gave up 9 bases, with 17 bases separating them. CDR1 is ENHRY and CDR2 is SYGVKD in the germline V gene.

The chain uses TRBV4-3 and TRBJ1-2, with 7 bases that match TRBD1. The CDR3 covers 13 residues. V lost 0 bases to trimming and J lost 8 bases; unmatched junction nucleotides: 3. Germline CDR1 reads LGHNA; CDR2 reads YSLEER. CDR3 nucleotide sequence: TGCGCCAGCAGCCAAGATCAGGGGGTCGGCTACACCTTC. As protein: CASSQDQGVGYTF.

This clone appeared once. CDR3 bases: TGTGCCTGGAGCAGACGACAGGGGGCCACTGAAGCTTTCTTT. Its translation: CAWSRRQGATEAFF. This chain connects TRBV30 to TRBJ1-1; 10 bases align to TRBD1. The CDR3 sequence is 14 residues long. The junction had 5 bases not matched to a gene; V was cut back by 3 bases and J by 4 bases. Germline CDR1 is GTSNPN and CDR2 is SVGIG (reference sequence).

The chain links TRBV10-3 to TRBJ2-7; D might be TRBD1 (6 bases). CDR3 length: 11 amino acids. Germline lookup yields CDR1 ENHRY and CDR2 SYGVKD. V shed 8 bases and J shed 3 bases, with 8 bases lying between them. CDR3 coding DNA: TGTGCCATCGGCAGGGGCTACGAGCAGTACTTC. Its translation is CAIGRGYEQYF.

This chain joins TRBV13 and TRBJ1-4; 7 nucleotides align to TRBD1. V trimming: 5 bases; J trimming: 0 bases; junction bases outside the gene matches: 6. CDR3 size: 16 residues. From germline, CDR1 is PRHDT and CDR2 FYEKMQ (reference sequence). Here the CDR3 DNA reads TGTGCCAGCAGCCATTTAAGGGGGCCAACTAATGAAAAACTGTTTTTT. This translates into CASSHLRGPTNEKLFF.

V gene TRBV18 combines with J gene TRBJ1-5; a possible D gene is TRBD1 (5 bases). The V gene lost 1 base and the J gene lost 3 bases, with 13 bases spanning the gap. Germline V gene lookup returns CDR1 KGHSH and CDR2 LQKENI. The CDR3 is 16 amino acids. CDR3 residues: CASSPRSWGFNQPQHF. The CDR3 coding sequence is TGTGCCAGCTCACCACGATCTTGGGGCTTCAATCAGCCCCAGCATTTT.

The chain is built from TRBV23-1 and TRBJ1-1; the D is unclear. TRBV23-1 is treated as an ORF (open reading frame) with a function not yet certain. This CDR3 contains 14 residues. V shed 7 bases and J shed 2 bases, with 14 bases lying between them. The CDR3 region is CASILPGDNTEAFF. In nucleotides, the CDR3 is TGCGCCAGCATACTTCCGGGAGATAACACTGAAGCTTTCTTT.

The rearrangement links TRBV15 to TRBJ1-3; 7 nucleotides match TRBD1. The CDR3 consists of 14 residues. The germline V gene encodes CDR1 LNHNV and CDR2 YYDKDF (reference sequence). With 3 bases clipped from V and 2 bases from J, the junction kept 1 base outside the gene matches. This chain's CDR3 is CATSRDRTGNTIYF. CDR3 in DNA: TGTGCCACCAGCAGGGACAGGACTGGAAACACCATATATTTT.

This rearrangement joins TRBV9 to TRBJ2-1, with TRBD2 identical over 13 bases. This CDR3 has 17 amino acids. V dropped 7 bases and J dropped 5; count of bases not matched to a gene: 12. Germline CDR1 SGDLS, CDR2 YYNGEE. CDR3 residues: CASQRTSGRGGDNEQFF. The CDR3 DNA sequence: TGTGCCAGCCAACGGACTAGCGGGAGAGGTGGCGACAATGAGCAGTTCTTC.

V gene TRBV7-8 combines with J gene TRBJ1-2, with 12 bases that match TRBD1. After removal of 1 base from V and 8 bases from J, the junction contained 17 bases not matched to a gene. The CDR3 covers 19 residues. The germline V gene encodes CDR1 SGHVS and CDR2 FQNEAQ. CDR3: CASSLGPVFRDRGLRGYTF. CDR3 nucleotide sequence: TGTGCCAGCAGCTTAGGTCCCGTCTTCCGGGACAGGGGGCTTCGCGGCTACACCTTC.

The sample holds a few counts of this clone. The chain employs TRBV4-3 and TRBJ2-7; TRBD2 agrees at 9 bases. This CDR3 region has 15 residues. V lost 0 bases, J lost 3 bases, and 3 bases stayed unmatched. Germline CDR1 reads LGHNA; CDR2 reads YSLEER. This CDR3 reads CASSQDGAGGYEQYF. For the CDR3, the DNA is TGCGCCAGCAGCCAAGATGGAGCGGGGGGCTACGAGCAGTACTTC.

The V gene is TRBV4-1, the J gene TRBJ2-7, with a tentative D call TRBD2 (7 bases). Germline-derived CDR1 and CDR2 are MGHRA and YSYEKL. The CDR3 extends over 15 amino acids. V dropped 1 base and J dropped 2 bases, with 12 bases sitting between them. CDR3 protein: CASSQGNGGPYEQYF. As DNA, the CDR3 is TGCGCCAGCAGCCAAGGGAACGGGGGGCCCTACGAGCAGTACTTC.

This clone was seen only a few times. The J gene is TRBJ1-1, the V gene TRBV20-1; TRBD1 is a possible D gene (6 bases). Germline lookup yields CDR1 DFQATT and CDR2 SNEGSKA (reference sequence). The CDR3 extends over 11 amino acids. V lost 4 bases and J lost 9, with 12 bases in between. The CDR3 DNA follows: TGCAGTGCTACCCGACAGGCTAAAGCTTTCTTT. It codes for CSATRQAKAFF.

The V call is TRBV7-8, the J call TRBJ1-1; D is uncertain. There are 11 residues in the CDR3. Trimming pared 1 base from V and 11 bases from J, leaving 8 bases between. Germline CDR1 reads SGHVS; CDR2 reads FQNEAQ. Here the CDR3 reads CASSLGAKAFF. CDR3 sequence (DNA): TGTGCCAGCAGCTTAGGGGCGAAGGCTTTCTTT.

CDR3: CASSVDSYVYEQYF. CDR3 nucleotides: TGTGCCAGCAGCGTAGACTCGTATGTCTACGAGCAGTACTTC. The rearrangement links TRBV7-2 to TRBJ2-7; D gene uncertain. Germline V CDR1 and CDR2: SGHTA, FQGNSA. V lost 5 bases to trimming and J lost 3 bases, with 14 bases between them. The CDR3 is 14 residues long.

V usage is TRBV13 and J usage is TRBJ2-7; TRBD1 aligns across 7 bases. J lost 2 bases, V lost 0 bases, and 1 base had no gene match. Germline V CDR1 and CDR2: PRHDT, FYEKMQ (reference sequence). There are 14 residues in the CDR3. This CDR3 reads CASSLGQGAYEQYF. Written as DNA, the CDR3 is TGTGCCAGCAGCTTAGGGCAGGGGGCCTACGAGCAGTACTTC.

A few counts support this clone. The chain joins TRBV6-6 to TRBJ1-5; tentatively, D is TRBD1 (6 bases). Looked up from germline, CDR1 is MNHNY and CDR2 is SVGAGI (reference sequence). Trimming pared 4 bases from V and 6 bases from J, leaving 10 bases between. The CDR3 runs to 13 residues. CDR3 sequence reads: CASSSGVVQPQHF. In DNA, the CDR3 is TGTGCCAGCAGTTCAGGGGTCGTTCAGCCCCAGCATTTT.